Below are 8 T cell receptor beta chains sequenced from a single sample in a study of T cell repertoires in aging, cancer and after chemotherapy. Amplification of TCR beta used genomic DNA extracted from peripheral blood. Multiplex touch-down PCR with TRB-A/B primers amplified rearranged V-D-J TRB sequences. Each CDR3 protein is one row after TCRdb ran MiXCR on the multiplex PCR reads. The sample holds 6,500 to 7,500 distinct CDR3 sequences; roughly 51% are singletons and the top ten take roughly 1.6%. Material: blood. The source of these receptors is a human donor with a solid tumor.

This clonotype was counted only a few times. The J gene is TRBJ1-2, the V gene TRBV19; D may be TRBD1 (5 bases). With 0 bases removed from V and 6 bases from J, the gap between germline ends came to 14 bases. This CDR3 has 15 amino acids. CDR1 is LNHDA and CDR2 is SQIVND in the germline V gene (reference sequence). CDR3 nucleotide sequence: TGTGCCAGTAGTATAGATCCCGGGACTTTAAATGGCTACACCTTC. The encoded protein is CASSIDPGTLNGYTF.

V usage is TRBV6-1 and J usage is TRBJ2-1; TRBD1 aligns across 9 bases. With 6 bases clipped from V and 6 bases from J, the junction kept 6 bases outside the gene matches. The germline V gene has CDR1 MNHNS and CDR2 SASEGT. The CDR3 is 14 residues long. This CDR3 reads CASRAGQGFNEQFF. CDR3 bases: TGTGCCAGCAGGGCGGGACAGGGTTTCAATGAGCAGTTCTTC.

The chain uses TRBV27 and TRBJ2-1; possible D gene TRBD2, 6 bases. The germline gives CDR1 MNHEY, CDR2 SMNVEV (reference sequence). CDR3 length equals 17 residues. V was pared by 4 bases and J by 3 bases, with 19 bases between. The CDR3, as DNA: TGTGCCAGCAGTTCCCCCGCGACTAGTGGGGGCTACAATGAGCAGTTCTTC. This codes for CASSSPATSGGYNEQFF.

The chain uses TRBV5-1 and TRBJ1-6, with D tentatively TRBD1 (5 bases). V dropped 4 bases and J dropped 3 bases, with 26 bases sitting between them. Germline V gene lookup returns CDR1 SGHRS and CDR2 YFSETQ. The CDR3 length is 20 residues. The CDR3 protein is CASSPVPGLVDRLYNSPLHF. The CDR3, as DNA: TGCGCCAGCAGCCCGGTCCCAGGGCTAGTCGATAGGCTCTATAATTCACCCCTCCACTTT.

This chain joins TRBV29-1 and TRBJ2-1; TRBD2 is a possible D gene (6 bases). V dropped 4 bases and J dropped 0 bases, with 13 bases sitting between them. CDR3 size: 15 residues. The germline gives CDR1 SQVTM, CDR2 ANQGSEA. The CDR3 is CSVGGETSSYNEQFF. The DNA for the CDR3 is TGCAGCGTTGGTGGTGAGACTAGCTCCTACAATGAGCAGTTCTTC.

The chain couples TRBV10-1 to TRBJ2-7; the match to TRBD1 covers 7 bases. The CDR3 is 15 amino acids. The germline V gene has CDR1 WNHNN and CDR2 SYGVQD (reference sequence). Trimming removed 2 bases from V and 0 bases from J; junction bases left unmatched: 4. The CDR3 DNA is TGCGCCAGCAGTGAGGGGACAGAGAGCTCCTACGAGCAGTACTTC. It yields the protein CASSEGTESSYEQYF.

V is TRBV29-1 and J is TRBJ2-1; 9 nucleotides line up with TRBD2. V gave up 6 bases and J gave up 6 bases; unmatched junction bases: 12. The CDR3 has 15 residues. The germline CDR1 and CDR2 sequences are SQVTM and ANQGSEA. Here the CDR3 DNA reads TGCAGCGTGATAAACCGACTGACTAGCGGCAATGAGCAGTTCTTC. Translated, it gives CSVINRLTSGNEQFF.

The V call is TRBV6-5, the J call TRBJ2-7; no definite D call. From germline, CDR1 is MNHEY and CDR2 SVGAGI. The CDR3 is 13 residues long. Trimming took 6 bases from V and 0 from J, leaving 9 bases between them. CDR3 in DNA: TGTGCCAGCAGCGGGCCCCTCTCCTACGAGCAGTACTTC. It specifies CASSGPLSYEQYF.